Each of the 3 T cell receptor beta chains below was sequenced from the same sample in a study of T cell responses to AZD1222 COVID-19 vaccine. Clones were sequenced by immunoSEQ multiplex PCR, and TCRdb holds only the in-frame ones, with some missing. The sample records about 120,000 clones, approximately 88% being singletons. The starting material was peripheral blood, obtained on day 0 of AZD1222 vaccination. The source of these receptors is an adult in good health.

The chain carries TRBV19 and TRBJ1-3; the D gene is possibly TRBD1 (6 bases). The V and J ends lost 6 bases and 2 bases respectively, with 14 bases between them. Per the germline V gene, CDR1 is LNHDA and CDR2 is SQIVND (reference sequence). CDR3 length: 15 residues. The CDR3 loop reads CASSPTGSAGNTIYF. The CDR3 DNA sequence: TGTGCCAGTAGCCCTACAGGGTCTGCTGGAAACACCATATATTTT.

V gene TRBV27 combines with J gene TRBJ2-2; D might be TRBD1 (6 bases). Trimming took off 5 bases at V and 5 bases at J, with 18 bases between the two ends. This CDR3 comprises 16 residues. Germline assignment: CDR1 MNHEY and CDR2 SMNVEV (reference sequence). CDR3 in amino acids: CASSPSQGVKTGELFF. For the CDR3, the DNA is TGTGCCAGCAGTCCGTCACAGGGTGTTAAAACCGGGGAGCTGTTTTTT.

This chain links TRBV5-1 with TRBJ1-6; D is unclear. V lost 5 bases and J 7 bases, leaving 10 bases between the germline ends. The CDR3 has 13 residues. Germline loops: CDR1 SGHRS, CDR2 YFSETQ. The CDR3 here is CASSQDPNSPLHF. The CDR3 coding sequence is TGCGCCAGCAGTCAAGACCCGAATTCACCCCTCCACTTT.